This T cell receptor (beta chain) was retrieved from a study of T-cell reconstitution after alpha-beta-depleted transplantation in children. This CDR3 contains 16 residues. Germline V lookup: CDR1 SQVTM, CDR2 ANQGSEA. J gave up 0 bases and V 7 bases, and 8 bases lay outside the gene matches. The sample holds many counts of this clonotype. Antigen: not known. Unique molecular identifiers tagged the TCRbeta library. One entry per CDR3 protein results from TCRdb running MiXCR on the PCR reads. The profile shows about 180,000 distinct CDR3 sequences, more than 9.5% of them singletons. Study-wide results and caveats: Among T cells one year after transplant, newly produced cells accounted for most counts and diversity. Surviving recipient T cells and thymic progenitors accounted for the high day-60 TCRbeta diversity observed in some patients. The origin of alpha-beta T cells about two months after transplant was reportedly several hundred expanded graft clones.

The TCR originated in a boy aged 2 to 10 with acute myeloid leukemia, due to receive a stem cell transplant. J is TRBJ2-7 and V is TRBV29-1; 14 bases line up with TRBD2. Source: PBMCs, taken before TCRalphabeta/CD19-depleted stem cell transplant. The CDR3 region has the DNA TGCAGCGCTGGGACTAGCGGGAGTTCCCCCTCCTACGAGCAGTACTTC. Translation: CSAGTSGSSPSYEQYF.